This entry lists 26 T cell receptor beta chains sequenced from one sample in a study of metastatic and nonmetastatic thyroid tumors. No treatment of any kind had been given to any patient before thyroid surgery. With MiXCR, TCRdb reprocessed the PCR reads. The profile shows tens of thousands of clones, roughly 20% of them singletons. The source material was blood. The source of these receptors is a female donor with papillary thyroid cancer or a benign thyroid nodule (not recorded which). Some clones in this sample may be carry-over from other donors' samples.

This rearrangement joins TRBV6-1 to TRBJ2-1; the match to TRBD2 covers 8 bases. The CDR3 runs 18 residues. Germline trimming cut 1 base from V and 4 bases from J; bases unmatched to any gene: 12. From germline, CDR1 is MNHNS and CDR2 SASEGT. The CDR3 DNA reads as TGTGCCAGCAGTGAAGTCCTTCTGACTAGCGCGCAGTACAATGAGCAGTTCTTC. The encoded protein is CASSEVLLTSAQYNEQFF.

V and J are TRBV19 and TRBJ1-1; 7 nucleotides align to TRBD1. The CDR3 runs to 16 residues. From germline, CDR1 is LNHDA and CDR2 SQIVND (reference sequence). J lost 10 bases, V lost 3 bases, and 17 bases had no gene match. The chain's CDR3 is CASSIRDRLRIRGAFF. The DNA for the CDR3 is TGTGCCAGTAGTATTCGGGACAGACTCCGCATAAGGGGAGCTTTCTTT.

In regard to this clone: One base away lies a much larger clone, so this may be a sequencing read error. Other nucleotide sequences from this sample produce the same CDR3. The chain combines TRBV28 with TRBJ2-4, with 7 bases identical to TRBD2. V gave up 5 bases and J gave up 3 bases; unmatched junction bases: 13. CDR3 length equals 17 residues. Germline values: CDR1 MDHEN, CDR2 SYDVKM. The CDR3 is CASSTLRQRGGKNIQYF. The CDR3 nucleotides read TGTGCCAGCAGTACCCTACGACAGCGGGGAGGCAAAAACATTCAGTACTTC.

There are a few counts of this clone. This sequence joins TRBV28 and TRBJ2-2; TRBD1 aligns across 10 bases. The J segment lost 7 bases and the V segment lost 5 bases, leaving 4 bases of the junction unmatched. This CDR3 comprises 14 residues. Germline V CDR1 and CDR2: MDHEN, SYDVKM. CDR3 in DNA: TGTGCCAGCAGTACGGACAGGGGGGTCGGGGAGCTGTTTTTT. Protein sequence: CASSTDRGVGELFF.

Turning to this clone: The conserved phenylalanine or tryptophan normally closing the CDR3 is absent here, so this likely arose from a read error. The DNA is omitted, as the CDR3 cannot be located on it reliably, and the CDR3 follows TCRdb's listing. The chain uses TRBV4-1 and TRBJ1-2. Ends included, the CDR3 has 11 residues. Germline V gene sequence: CDR1 MGHRA, CDR2 YSYEKL. The CDR3 protein is CASSQGAVHTL.

This clone occurred a few times. The rearrangement links TRBV19 to TRBJ2-2, with D unclear. CDR3 length: 13 amino acids. The V gene's germline CDR1 is LNHDA and CDR2 SQIVND (reference sequence). The V and J ends lost 7 bases and 7 bases respectively, with 13 bases between them. The CDR3 reads CASMAGLRGELFF. CDR3 bases: TGTGCCAGTATGGCCGGGCTGCGCGGGGAGCTGTTTTTT.

The table lists this clone with many counts. The CDR3 protein is CASSQDSGVRGETQYF. Here the CDR3 DNA reads TGTGCCAGCAGCCAAGATTCAGGGGTGCGTGGGGAGACCCAGTACTTC. The rearrangement joins TRBV3-1 to TRBJ2-5; a weak D match, TRBD1 (6 bases). The V gene's germline CDR1 is LGHDT and CDR2 YNNKEL (reference sequence). Trimming shortened V by 0 bases and J by 5 bases, and 16 bases separated the two germline ends. The CDR3 consists of 16 residues.

V usage is TRBV20-1 and J usage is TRBJ2-2, with 14 nucleotides matching TRBD2. Losses at the gene ends were 6 bases for V and 6 bases for J; bases not matched to a gene: 18. This CDR3 is 19 amino acids long. CDR1 and CDR2 from the germline V gene are DFQATT and SNEGSKA (reference sequence). CDR3 sequence: CSAKGPGLAGVVGAGELFF. CDR3 in DNA: TGCAGTGCCAAAGGACCGGGACTAGCGGGAGTGGTGGGTGCCGGGGAGCTGTTTTTT.

In this sample, this clone turned up many times. This rearrangement joins TRBV11-2 to TRBJ1-2; D unresolved. Germline V lookup: CDR1 SGHAT, CDR2 FQNNGV. The V and J ends lost 6 bases and 4 bases respectively, with 21 bases between them. The CDR3 runs 16 residues. CDR3 DNA sequence: TGTGCCAGCAGTCGAACGGACCAGCTCCTGCTCTATGGCTACACCTTC. This encodes CASSRTDQLLLYGYTF. Full variable domain (remainder filled in from reference TRBV11-2 and TRBJ1-2): EAGVAQSPRYKIIEKRQSVAFWCNPISGHATLYWYQQILGQGPKLLIQFQNNGVVDDSQLPKDRFSAERLKGVDSTLKIQPAKLEDSAVYLCASSRTDQLLLYGYTFGSGTRLTVV.

This chain connects TRBV19 to TRBJ1-2; D remains unclear. V lost 7 bases and J lost 2, with 14 bases in between. Germline-derived CDR1 and CDR2 are LNHDA and SQIVND (reference sequence). The length of the CDR3 is 14 residues. This chain's CDR3 is CASTYPGGNYGYTF. The CDR3 bases are TGTGCCAGTACCTATCCCGGCGGCAACTATGGCTACACCTTC.

This clone is medium-sized in the sample. The V call is TRBV6-1, the J call TRBJ2-1; 9 nucleotides line up with TRBD2. This CDR3 spans 15 amino acids. Per germline, CDR1 MNHNS and CDR2 SASEGT. V lost 4 bases, J lost 2 bases, and 3 bases stayed unmatched. In DNA, the CDR3 is TGTGCCAGCAGTGGTAGCGGGAGCACCTACAATGAGCAGTTCTTC. Translation: CASSGSGSTYNEQFF.

The chain is built from TRBV24-1 and TRBJ1-2; possibly TRBD1 for D (5 bases). CDR3 size: 14 residues. V lost 3 bases and J 4 bases, leaving 11 bases between the germline ends. CDR1 and CDR2 (germline): KGHDR, SFDVKD. The CDR3 spells CATSDTGATYGYTF. The CDR3 DNA reads TGTGCCACCAGTGATACAGGAGCTACCTATGGCTACACCTTC.

This clone was seen a few times. The rearrangement joins TRBV6-1 to TRBJ1-1; D is unclear. Trimming pared 2 bases from V and 10 bases from J, leaving 11 bases between. This CDR3 contains 12 residues. Germline V CDR1 and CDR2: MNHNS, SASEGT. The CDR3 region is CASSEYGERAFF. In DNA form, the CDR3 reads TGTGCCAGCAGTGAATACGGCGAGCGAGCTTTCTTT.

The chain employs TRBV5-6 and TRBJ2-5; maybe TRBD1 (8 bases). The CDR3 contains 17 residues. Trimming removed 3 bases from V and 4 bases from J, with 22 bases in between. The germline gives CDR1 SGHDT, CDR2 YYEEEE. The CDR3 protein is CASSSGGGRRVGETQYF. The CDR3 bases are TGTGCCAGCAGCTCAGGGGGCGGGAGAAGGGTTGGAGAGACCCAGTACTTC.

The rearrangement links TRBV15 to TRBJ2-2; D is possibly TRBD1 (6 bases). The CDR3 is 16 residues long. The V end was cut by 3 bases, the J end by 6 bases, with 17 bases between. Germline CDR1 and CDR2: LNHNV and YYDKDF (reference sequence). CDR3 in amino acids: CATSSATGVVAGELFF. The CDR3 region has the DNA TGTGCCACCAGCAGTGCGACAGGTGTCGTGGCCGGGGAGCTGTTTTTT. Based on the CDR3 plus reference TRBV15 and TRBJ2-2, the full variable domain is DAMVIQNPRYQVTQFGKPVTLSCSQTLNHNVMYWYQQKSSQAPKLLFHYYDKDFNNEADTPDNFQSRRPNTSFCFLDIRSPGLGDTAMYLCATSSATGVVAGELFFGEGSRLTVL.

This clone occurred a few times. This sequence joins TRBV6-1 and TRBJ2-1, with D perhaps matching TRBD1 or TRBD2 (5 bases each). This CDR3 has 16 residues. The V end was cut by 3 bases, the J end by 5 bases, with 17 bases between. The germline V gene has CDR1 MNHNS and CDR2 SASEGT. The DNA of the CDR3 is TGTGCCAGCAGTGATGGGGGAGCTAGCTGGAACAATGAGCAGTTCTTC. As protein: CASSDGGASWNNEQFF.

The chain links TRBV11-2 to TRBJ2-1; 7 bases are shared with TRBD2. The CDR3 loop spans 16 amino acids. Looked up from germline, CDR1 is SGHAT and CDR2 is FQNNGV. J was trimmed by 5 bases and V by 5 bases; bases with no gene match: 12. The CDR3 here is CASSLTWRESDNEQFF. CDR3 bases: TGTGCCAGCAGCCTTACCTGGCGGGAGTCCGACAATGAGCAGTTCTTC. The complete variable domain, with remaining parts taken from reference TRBV11-2 and TRBJ2-1, reads EAGVAQSPRYKIIEKRQSVAFWCNPISGHATLYWYQQILGQGPKLLIQFQNNGVVDDSQLPKDRFSAERLKGVDSTLKIQPAKLEDSAVYLCASSLTWRESDNEQFFGPGTRLTVL.

At least ten counts were recorded for this clone. The chain couples TRBV20-1 to TRBJ1-1; D uncertain. Germline lookup yields CDR1 DFQATT and CDR2 SNEGSKA (reference sequence). The V end lost 3 bases, the J end lost 1 base, and 15 bases lay between the germline ends. This CDR3 contains 15 residues. CDR3 in amino acids: CSASPEVLGNTEAFF. DNA for the CDR3: TGCAGTGCTAGCCCCGAGGTCTTGGGGAACACTGAAGCTTTCTTT.

V usage is TRBV30 and J usage is TRBJ2-1, with D maybe TRBD2 (5 bases). The V and J ends lost 2 bases and 10 bases respectively, with 12 bases between them. Per germline, CDR1 GTSNPN and CDR2 SVGIG (reference sequence). The CDR3 totals 12 residues. CDR3 in amino acids: CAWSRGSGEQFF. The CDR3 DNA reads TGTGCCTGGAGTCGTGGGAGTGGGGAGCAGTTCTTC. The variable domain in full, completed from reference TRBV30 and TRBJ2-1, reads SQTIHQWPATLVQPVGSPLSLECTVEGTSNPNLYWYRQAAGRGLQLLFYSVGIGQISSEVPQNLSASRPQDRQFILSSKKLLLSDSGFYLCAWSRGSGEQFFGPGTRLTVL.

This clone has ten or more counts. The chain combines TRBV14 with TRBJ1-1, with D unclear. V lost 0 bases, J lost 3 bases, and 11 bases lay in between. This CDR3 contains 15 residues. The germline V gene has CDR1 SGHDN and CDR2 FVKESK. The CDR3 DNA reads TGTGCCAGCAGCCAAGATGGGCAACGGGACACTGAAGCTTTCTTT. This translates into CASSQDGQRDTEAFF.

The chain recombines TRBV5-1 with TRBJ2-2; D tentatively reads TRBD1 or TRBD2 (5 bases each). V was shortened by 4 bases and J by 5 bases, with 18 bases between the two germline ends. Germline values: CDR1 SGHRS, CDR2 YFSETQ. The CDR3 contains 16 residues. CDR3 DNA: TGCGCCAGCAGCCCCGAGGGCCAGGGATTAACCGGGGAGCTGTTTTTT. It yields the protein CASSPEGQGLTGELFF. Full variable domain (outside the CDR3, taken from reference TRBV5-1 and TRBJ2-2): KAGVTQTPRYLIKTRGQQVTLSCSPISGHRSVSWYQQTPGQGLQFLFEYFSETQRNKGNFPGRFSGRQFSNSRSEMNVSTLELGDSALYLCASSPEGQGLTGELFFGEGSRLTVL.

The sample holds many counts of this clone. A read error may be the cause here, since a much bigger clone is one base away. The same CDR3 arises from other DNA sequences in this sample as well. The CDR3: CASSLTGRGNTEAFF. In nucleotides, the CDR3 is TGCGCCAGCAGCCTCACAGGGAGAGGGAACACTGAAGCTTTCTTT. The chain uses TRBV5-1 and TRBJ1-1; D is possibly TRBD1 (6 bases). This CDR3 is built from 15 residues. V lost 4 bases, J lost 1 base, and 14 bases lay in between. Germline lookup yields CDR1 SGHRS and CDR2 YFSETQ.

This clone showed up many times. The rearrangement links TRBV19 to TRBJ1-5, with D perhaps matching TRBD1 (6 bases). CDR1 and CDR2 (germline): LNHDA, SQIVND (reference sequence). The CDR3 runs 16 residues. Trimming took off 5 bases at V and 0 bases at J, with 14 bases between the two ends. CDR3 coding DNA: TGTGCCAGTAGTCTGTACGGACAGCCTAGCAATCAGCCCCAGCATTTT. Protein sequence: CASSLYGQPSNQPQHF.

This clone showed up just a few times. V gene TRBV20-1 combines with J gene TRBJ2-3; no clear D gene. Germline CDR1 DFQATT, CDR2 SNEGSKA (reference sequence). The CDR3 has 11 residues. The V end lost 6 bases, the J end lost 1 base, and 5 bases lay between the germline ends. CDR3 loop: CSAPGTDTQYF. CDR3 coding DNA: TGCAGTGCCCCCGGCACAGATACGCAGTATTTT.

In its sample, this clone was seen many times. The CDR3 region is CASSGGLADLTQYF. The CDR3 DNA reads TGTGCCAGCAGTGGAGGACTAGCGGACCTGACGCAGTATTTT. This rearrangement joins TRBV2 to TRBJ2-3; 10 bases agree with TRBD2. Germline V gene lookup returns CDR1 SNHLY and CDR2 FYNNEI. Unmatched junction bases numbered 7, after V lost 4 bases and J lost 9 bases. The CDR3 contains 14 residues.

The rearrangement joins TRBV9 to TRBJ2-5; no clear D gene. The CDR3 is made up of 15 amino acids. V lost 5 bases and J lost 0, with 14 bases in between. Per germline, CDR1 SGDLS and CDR2 YYNGEE. The CDR3: CASRLPPVYQETQYF. DNA of the CDR3: TGTGCCAGCAGACTCCCCCCCGTGTACCAAGAGACCCAGTACTTC.